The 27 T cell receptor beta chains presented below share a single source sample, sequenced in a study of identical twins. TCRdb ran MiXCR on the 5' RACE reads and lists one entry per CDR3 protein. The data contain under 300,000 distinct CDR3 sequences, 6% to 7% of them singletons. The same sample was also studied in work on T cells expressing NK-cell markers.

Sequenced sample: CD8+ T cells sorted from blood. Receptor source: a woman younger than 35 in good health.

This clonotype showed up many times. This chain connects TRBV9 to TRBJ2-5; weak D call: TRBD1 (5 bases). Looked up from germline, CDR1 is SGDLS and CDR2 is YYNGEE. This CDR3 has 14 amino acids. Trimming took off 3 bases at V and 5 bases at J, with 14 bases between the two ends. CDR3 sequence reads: CASSDPGFAETQYF. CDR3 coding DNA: TGTGCCAGCAGCGATCCAGGGTTCGCGGAGACCCAGTACTTC. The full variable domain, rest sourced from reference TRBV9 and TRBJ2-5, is DSGVTQTPKHLITATGQRVTLRCSPRSGDLSVYWYQQSLDQGLQFLIQYYNGEERAKGNILERFSAQQFPDLHSELNLSSLELGDSALYFCASSDPGFAETQYFGPGTRLLVL.

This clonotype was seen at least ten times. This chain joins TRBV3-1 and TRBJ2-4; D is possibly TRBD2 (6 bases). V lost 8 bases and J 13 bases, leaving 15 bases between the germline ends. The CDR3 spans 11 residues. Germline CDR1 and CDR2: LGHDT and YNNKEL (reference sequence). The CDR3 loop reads CASGGGETQYF. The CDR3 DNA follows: TGTGCCAGCGGCGGAGGGGAAACCCAGTACTTC.

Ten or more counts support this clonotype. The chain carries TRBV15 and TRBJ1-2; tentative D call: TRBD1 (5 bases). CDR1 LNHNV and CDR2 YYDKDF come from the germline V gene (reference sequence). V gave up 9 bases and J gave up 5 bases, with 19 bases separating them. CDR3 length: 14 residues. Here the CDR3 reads CATRGTDKLYGYTF. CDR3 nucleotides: TGTGCCACAAGGGGCACCGACAAGCTATATGGCTACACCTTC.

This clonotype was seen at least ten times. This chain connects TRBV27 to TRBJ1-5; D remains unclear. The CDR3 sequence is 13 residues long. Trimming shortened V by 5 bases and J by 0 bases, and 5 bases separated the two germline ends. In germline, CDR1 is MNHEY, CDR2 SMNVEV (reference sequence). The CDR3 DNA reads TGTGCCAGCAGTCACTATAGCAATCAGCCCCAGCATTTT. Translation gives CASSHYSNQPQHF.

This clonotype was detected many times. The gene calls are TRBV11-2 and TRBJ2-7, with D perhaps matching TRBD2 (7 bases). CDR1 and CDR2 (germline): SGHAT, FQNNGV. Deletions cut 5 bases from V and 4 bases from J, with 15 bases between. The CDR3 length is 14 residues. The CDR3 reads CASSQRGGAYEQYF. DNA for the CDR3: TGTGCCAGCAGCCAACGCGGGGGCGCATACGAGCAGTACTTC.

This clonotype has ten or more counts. The CDR3 DNA follows: TGTGCCAGCAGTTTTCGTAGGAGGGCAAACGAGCAGTACTTC. This translates into CASSFRRRANEQYF. The V and J genes are TRBV12-3 or TRBV12-4 and TRBJ2-7; D is possibly TRBD2 (6 bases). This CDR3 region has 14 residues. Deletions cut 3 bases from V and 5 bases from J, with 14 bases between.

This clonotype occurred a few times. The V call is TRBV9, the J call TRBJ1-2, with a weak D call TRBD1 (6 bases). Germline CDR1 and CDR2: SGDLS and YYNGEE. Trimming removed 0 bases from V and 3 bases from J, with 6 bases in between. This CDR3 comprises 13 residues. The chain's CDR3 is CASSVGTDYGYTF. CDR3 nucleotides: TGTGCCAGCAGCGTAGGGACAGACTATGGCTACACCTTC.

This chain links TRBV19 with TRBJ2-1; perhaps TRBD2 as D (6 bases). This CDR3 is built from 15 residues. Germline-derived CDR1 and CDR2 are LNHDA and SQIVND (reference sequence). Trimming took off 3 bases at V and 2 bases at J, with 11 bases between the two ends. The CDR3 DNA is TGTGCCAGTAGTATCCGGGACTCAACCTACAATGAGCAGTTCTTC. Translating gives CASSIRDSTYNEQFF. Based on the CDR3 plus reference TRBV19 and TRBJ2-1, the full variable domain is DGGITQSPKYLFRKEGQNVTLSCEQNLNHDAMYWYRQDPGQGLRLIYYSQIVNDFQKGDIAEGYSVSREKKESFPLTVTSAQKNPTAFYLCASSIRDSTYNEQFFGPGTRLTVL.

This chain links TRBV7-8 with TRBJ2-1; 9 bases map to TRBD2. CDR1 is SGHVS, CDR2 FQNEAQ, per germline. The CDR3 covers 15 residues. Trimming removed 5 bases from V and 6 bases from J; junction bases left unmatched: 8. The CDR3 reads CASSGAGTSPNEQFF. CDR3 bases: TGTGCCAGCAGCGGTGCCGGGACTAGCCCCAATGAGCAGTTCTTC.

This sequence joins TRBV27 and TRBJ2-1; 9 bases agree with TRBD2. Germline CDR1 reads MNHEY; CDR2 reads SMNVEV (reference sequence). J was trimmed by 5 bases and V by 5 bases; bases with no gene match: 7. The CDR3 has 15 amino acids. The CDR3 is CASSLLAGANNEQFF. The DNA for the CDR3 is TGTGCCAGCAGTCTCTTAGCGGGAGCTAACAATGAGCAGTTCTTC.

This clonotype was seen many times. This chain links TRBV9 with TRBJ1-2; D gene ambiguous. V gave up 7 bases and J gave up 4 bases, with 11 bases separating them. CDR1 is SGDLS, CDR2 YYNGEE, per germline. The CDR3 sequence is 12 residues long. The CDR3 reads CASGTLVYGYTF. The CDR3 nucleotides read TGTGCCAGCGGCACTTTGGTCTATGGCTACACCTTC.

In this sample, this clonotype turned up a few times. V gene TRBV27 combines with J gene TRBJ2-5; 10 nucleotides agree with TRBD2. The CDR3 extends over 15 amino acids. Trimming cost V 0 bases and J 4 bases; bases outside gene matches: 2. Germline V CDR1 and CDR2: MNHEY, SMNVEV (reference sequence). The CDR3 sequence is CASSLSASGRETQYF. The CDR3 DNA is TGTGCCAGCAGTTTATCGGCTAGCGGGAGAGAGACCCAGTACTTC.

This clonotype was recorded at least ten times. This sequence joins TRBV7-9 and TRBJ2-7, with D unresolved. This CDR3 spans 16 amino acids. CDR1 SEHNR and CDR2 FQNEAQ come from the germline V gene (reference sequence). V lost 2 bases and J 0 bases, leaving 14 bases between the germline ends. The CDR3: CASSLSQAQSSYEQYF. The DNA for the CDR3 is TGTGCCAGCAGCTTATCTCAGGCCCAGAGCTCCTACGAGCAGTACTTC.

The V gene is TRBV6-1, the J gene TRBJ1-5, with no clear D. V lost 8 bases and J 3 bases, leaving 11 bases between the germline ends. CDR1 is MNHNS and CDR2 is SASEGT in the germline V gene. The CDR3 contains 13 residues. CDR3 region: CASSIRFNQPQHF. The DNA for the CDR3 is TGTGCCAGCTCGATTCGGTTCAATCAGCCCCAGCATTTT.

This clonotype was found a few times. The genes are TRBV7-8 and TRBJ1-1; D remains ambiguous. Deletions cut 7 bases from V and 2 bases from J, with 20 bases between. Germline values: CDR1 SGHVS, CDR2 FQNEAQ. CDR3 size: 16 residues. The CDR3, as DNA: TGTGCCAGCACCGTTCGGATTAACATTTCTAACACTGAAGCTTTCTTT. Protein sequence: CASTVRINISNTEAFF.

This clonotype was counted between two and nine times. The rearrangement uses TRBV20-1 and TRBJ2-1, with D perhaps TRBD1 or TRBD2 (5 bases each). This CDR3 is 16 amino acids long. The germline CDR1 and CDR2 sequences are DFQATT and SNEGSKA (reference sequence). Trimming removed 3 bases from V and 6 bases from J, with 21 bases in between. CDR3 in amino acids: CSASPHSGAAGNEQFF. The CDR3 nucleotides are TGCAGTGCTAGTCCCCATTCCGGGGCCGCCGGCAATGAGCAGTTCTTC.

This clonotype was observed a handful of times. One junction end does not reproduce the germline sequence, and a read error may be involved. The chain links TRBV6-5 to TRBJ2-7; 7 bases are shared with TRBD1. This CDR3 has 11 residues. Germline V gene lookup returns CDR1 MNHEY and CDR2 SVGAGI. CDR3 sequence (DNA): TGTGCCAGCAGCCTCGAATCGGGACAGCCCTTC. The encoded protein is CASSLESGQPF.

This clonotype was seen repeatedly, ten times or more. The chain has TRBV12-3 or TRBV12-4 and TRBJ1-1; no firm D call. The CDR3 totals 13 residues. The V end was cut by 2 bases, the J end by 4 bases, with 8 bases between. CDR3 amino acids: CASSLFEGTEAFF. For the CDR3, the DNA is TGTGCCAGCAGTTTATTTGAAGGCACTGAAGCTTTCTTT.

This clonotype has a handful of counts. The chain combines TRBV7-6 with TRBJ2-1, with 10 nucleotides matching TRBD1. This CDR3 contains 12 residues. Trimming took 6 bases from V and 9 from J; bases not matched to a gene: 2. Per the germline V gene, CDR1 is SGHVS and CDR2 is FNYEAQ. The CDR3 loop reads CASSWTGGEQFF. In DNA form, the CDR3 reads TGTGCCAGCAGTTGGACAGGGGGTGAGCAGTTCTTC.

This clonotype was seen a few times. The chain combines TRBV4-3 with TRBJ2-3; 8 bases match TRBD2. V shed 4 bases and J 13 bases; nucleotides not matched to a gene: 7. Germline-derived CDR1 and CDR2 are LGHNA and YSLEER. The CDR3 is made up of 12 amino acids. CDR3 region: CASSLGTSKKYF. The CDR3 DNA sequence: TGCGCCAGCAGCCTCGGGACTAGTAAGAAGTATTTT.

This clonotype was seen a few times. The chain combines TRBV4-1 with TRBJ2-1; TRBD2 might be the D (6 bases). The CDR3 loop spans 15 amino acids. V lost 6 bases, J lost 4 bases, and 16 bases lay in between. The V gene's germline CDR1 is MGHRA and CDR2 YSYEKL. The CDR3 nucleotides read TGCGCCAGCAGAGGGTACGGGACTGGTTACAATGAGCAGTTCTTC. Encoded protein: CASRGYGTGYNEQFF.

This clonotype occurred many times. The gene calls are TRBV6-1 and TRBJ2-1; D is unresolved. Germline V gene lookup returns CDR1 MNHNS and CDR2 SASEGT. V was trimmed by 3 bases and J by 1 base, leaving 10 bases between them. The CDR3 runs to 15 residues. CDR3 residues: CASSDPGGSYNEQFF. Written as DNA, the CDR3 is TGTGCCAGCAGTGACCCTGGTGGGTCCTACAATGAGCAGTTCTTC.

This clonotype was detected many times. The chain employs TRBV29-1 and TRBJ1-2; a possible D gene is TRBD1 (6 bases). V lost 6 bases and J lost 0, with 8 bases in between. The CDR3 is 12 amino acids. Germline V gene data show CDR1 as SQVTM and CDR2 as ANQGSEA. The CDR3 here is CSVYRANYGYTF. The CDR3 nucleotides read TGCAGCGTCTACAGGGCTAACTATGGCTACACCTTC.

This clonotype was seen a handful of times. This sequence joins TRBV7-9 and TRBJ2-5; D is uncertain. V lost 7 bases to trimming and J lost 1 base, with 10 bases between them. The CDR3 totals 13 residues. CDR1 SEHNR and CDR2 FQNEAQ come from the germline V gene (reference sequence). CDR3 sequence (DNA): TGTGCCAGCACCAACGGGCCCCAAGAGACCCAGTACTTC. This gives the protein CASTNGPQETQYF. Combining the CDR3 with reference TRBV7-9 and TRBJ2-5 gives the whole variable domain DTGVSQNPRHKITKRGQNVTFRCDPISEHNRLYWYRQTLGQGPEFLTYFQNEAQLEKSRLLSDRFSAERPKGSFSTLEIQRTEQGDSAMYLCASTNGPQETQYFGPGTRLLVL.

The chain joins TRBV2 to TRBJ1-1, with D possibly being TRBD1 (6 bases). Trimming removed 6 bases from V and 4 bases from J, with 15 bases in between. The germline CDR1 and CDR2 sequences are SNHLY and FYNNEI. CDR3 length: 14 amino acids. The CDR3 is CASRETGLGTEAFF. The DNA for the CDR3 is TGTGCCAGCAGAGAGACAGGTTTGGGCACTGAAGCTTTCTTT.

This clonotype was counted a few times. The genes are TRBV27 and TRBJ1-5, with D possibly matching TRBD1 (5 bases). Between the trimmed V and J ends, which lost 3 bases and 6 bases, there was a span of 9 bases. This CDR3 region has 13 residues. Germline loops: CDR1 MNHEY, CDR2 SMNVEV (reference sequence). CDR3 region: CASSFSGRQPQHF. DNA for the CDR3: TGTGCCAGCAGTTTCTCGGGGCGTCAGCCCCAGCATTTT.

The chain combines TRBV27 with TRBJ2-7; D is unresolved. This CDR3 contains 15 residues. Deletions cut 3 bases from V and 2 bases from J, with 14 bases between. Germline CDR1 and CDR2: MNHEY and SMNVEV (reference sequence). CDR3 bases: TGTGCCAGCAGTTTGGGTGGGTTTCCTACCTACGAGCAGTACTTC. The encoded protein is CASSLGGFPTYEQYF.